The T cell receptor beta chain described here comes from a study of OX40 agonist ivuxolimab in advanced cancers. Whole-study findings and limits: At doses 0.1 to 3.0 mg/kg, CD4+ and CD8+ clones expanded. Partial responders at 0.1-3.0 mg/kg had among the lowest clonal expansion.

Individuals having autoimmune disease history or systemic immunosuppression were not enrolled. Blood got drawn at baseline, again on cycle 4 day 1, and then on cycle 7 day 1. Germline V gives CDR1 MDHEN, CDR2 SYDVKM. V shed 2 bases and J 8 bases; nucleotides not matched to a gene: 15. CDR3 length: 17 amino acids. Notes on this clone: The antigen remains undetermined.

Sequencing was performed with immunoSEQ multiplex PCR; in TCRdb, only in-frame clones are kept and a portion is missing. This table has 35,000 to 55,000 clones, about 88% appearing once. This TCR derives from an adult with an advanced solid tumor such as melanoma, head and neck, liver or kidney cancer. The source material was CD4+ or CD8+ T cells sorted from blood, sampled in a trial of the OX40 agonist ivuxolimab. The chain links TRBV28 to TRBJ1-2, with 9 bases identical to TRBD1. The CDR3 DNA reads as TGTGCCAGCAGTTTACACACACCCGGGACAGGGAGTAGCGGCTACACCTTC. It specifies CASSLHTPGTGSSGYTF.